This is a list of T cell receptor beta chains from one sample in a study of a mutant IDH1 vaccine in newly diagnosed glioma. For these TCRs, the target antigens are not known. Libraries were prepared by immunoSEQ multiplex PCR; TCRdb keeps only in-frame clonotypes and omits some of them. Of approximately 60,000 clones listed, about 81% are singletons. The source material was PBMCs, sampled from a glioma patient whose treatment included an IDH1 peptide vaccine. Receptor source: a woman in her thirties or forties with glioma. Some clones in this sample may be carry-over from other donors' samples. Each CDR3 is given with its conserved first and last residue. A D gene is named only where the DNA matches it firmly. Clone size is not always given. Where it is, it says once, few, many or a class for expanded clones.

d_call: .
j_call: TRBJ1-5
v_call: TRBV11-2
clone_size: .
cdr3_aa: CASSFPDQPQHF
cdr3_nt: TGTGCCAGCAGCTTCCCAGATCAGCCCCAGCATTTT

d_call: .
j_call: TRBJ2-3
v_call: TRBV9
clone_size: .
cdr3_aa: CASSVGGGPALDTQYF
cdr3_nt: TGTGCCAGCAGCGTAGGTGGCGGGCCGGCTTTAGATACGCAGTATTTT

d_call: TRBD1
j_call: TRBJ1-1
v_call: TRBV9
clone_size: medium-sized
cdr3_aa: CASSVTGTGEAFF
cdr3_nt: TGTGCCAGCAGCGTAACCGGGACAGGTGAAGCTTTCTTT

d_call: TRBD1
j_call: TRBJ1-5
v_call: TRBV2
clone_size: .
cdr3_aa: CASGGTGGPMGNQPQHF
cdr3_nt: TGTGCCAGCGGCGGGACAGGGGGCCCGATGGGCAATCAGCCCCAGCATTTT

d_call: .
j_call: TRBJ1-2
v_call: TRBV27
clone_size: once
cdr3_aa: CASSTRAAHYGYTF
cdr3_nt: TGTGCCAGCAGTACAAGGGCAGCCCACTATGGCTACACCTTC

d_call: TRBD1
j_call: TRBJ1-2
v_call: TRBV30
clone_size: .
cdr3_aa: CAWSWTGGGYGDGYTF
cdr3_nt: TGTGCCTGGAGTTGGACAGGGGGCGGTTACGGGGATGGCTACACCTTC

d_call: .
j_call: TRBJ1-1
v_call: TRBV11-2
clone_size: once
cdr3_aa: CASSLDRQNTEAFF
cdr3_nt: TGTGCCAGCAGCTTAGATCGACAGAACACTGAAGCTTTCTTT

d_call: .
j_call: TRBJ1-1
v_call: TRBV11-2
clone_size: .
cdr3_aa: CASSLAASLGTEAFF
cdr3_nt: TGTGCCAGCAGCTTAGCGGCCTCCCTCGGGACTGAAGCTTTCTTT

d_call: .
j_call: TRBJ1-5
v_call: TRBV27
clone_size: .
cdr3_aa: CASSNTGLSSNQPQHF
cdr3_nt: TGTGCCAGCAGTAACACAGGGTTATCTAGCAATCAGCCCCAGCATTTT

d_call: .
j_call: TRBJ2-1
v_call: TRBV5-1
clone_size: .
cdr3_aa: CASTRDSYNEQFF
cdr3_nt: TGCGCCAGCACTCGGGACTCCTACAATGAGCAGTTCTTC

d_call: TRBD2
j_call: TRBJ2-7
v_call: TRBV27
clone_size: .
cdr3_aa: CASSPWTSGGGEQYF
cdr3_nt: TGTGCCAGCAGTCCATGGACTAGCGGGGGCGGCGAGCAGTACTTC

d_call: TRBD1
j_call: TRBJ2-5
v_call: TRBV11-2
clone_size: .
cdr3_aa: CASSLDLRQGATQYF
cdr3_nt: TGTGCCAGCAGCTTAGATCTAAGACAGGGTGCGACCCAGTACTTC

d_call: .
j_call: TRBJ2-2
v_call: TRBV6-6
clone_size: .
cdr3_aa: CASSYSERNTGELFF
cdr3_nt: TGTGCCAGCAGTTACTCGGAACGGAACACCGGGGAGCTGTTTTTT

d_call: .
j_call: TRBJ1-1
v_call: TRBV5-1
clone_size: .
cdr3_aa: CASSLRRQEGTEAFF
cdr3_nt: TGCGCCAGCAGTCTTCGCAGACAGGAGGGGACTGAAGCTTTCTTT

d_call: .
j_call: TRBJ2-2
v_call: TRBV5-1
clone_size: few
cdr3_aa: CASSLGQFSGELFF
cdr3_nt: TGCGCCAGCAGCTTGGGACAATTCTCCGGGGAGCTGTTTTTT

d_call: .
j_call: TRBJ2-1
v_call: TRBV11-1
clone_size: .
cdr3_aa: CASSSLGGRNNEQFF
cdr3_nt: TGTGCCAGCAGCTCCCTTGGGGGGCGAAACAATGAGCAGTTCTTC

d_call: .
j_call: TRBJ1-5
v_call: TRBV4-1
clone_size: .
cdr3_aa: CASSPGRAKQDNQPQHF
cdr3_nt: TGCGCCAGCAGCCCGGGTCGTGCAAAGCAAGACAATCAGCCCCAGCATTTT

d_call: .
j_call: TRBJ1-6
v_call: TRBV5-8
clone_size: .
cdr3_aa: CASSFRSEASPLHF
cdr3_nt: TGTGCCAGCAGCTTTCGATCCGAAGCTTCACCCCTCCACTTT

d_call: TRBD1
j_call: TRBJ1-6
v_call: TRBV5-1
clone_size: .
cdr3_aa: CASSIRTGDNSPLHF
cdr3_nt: TGCGCCAGCAGCATCCGGACAGGGGATAATTCACCCCTCCACTTT

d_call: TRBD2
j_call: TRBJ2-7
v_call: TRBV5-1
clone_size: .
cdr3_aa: CASSPGLATVEQYF
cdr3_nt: TGCGCCAGCAGCCCGGGACTAGCGACCGTCGAGCAGTACTTC

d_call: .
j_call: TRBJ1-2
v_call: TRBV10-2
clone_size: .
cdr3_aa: CASSEAGSNYGYTF
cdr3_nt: TGCGCCAGCAGTGAAGCTGGGTCTAACTATGGCTACACCTTC

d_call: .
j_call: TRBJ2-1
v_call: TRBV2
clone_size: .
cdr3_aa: CASSELATNEQFF
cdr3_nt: TGTGCCAGCAGTGAACTAGCCACTAATGAGCAGTTCTTC

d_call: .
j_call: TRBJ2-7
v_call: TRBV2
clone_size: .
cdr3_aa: CATHGDRGSEQYF
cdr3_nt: TGTGCCACCCATGGTGATAGGGGCTCCGAGCAGTACTTC

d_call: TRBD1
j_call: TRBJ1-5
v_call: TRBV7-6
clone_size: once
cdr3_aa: CASSVRGQNQPQHF
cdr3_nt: TGTGCCAGCAGCGTCAGGGGGCAAAATCAGCCCCAGCATTTT

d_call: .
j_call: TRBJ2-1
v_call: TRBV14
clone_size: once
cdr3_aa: CASSHPPGSSYNEQFF
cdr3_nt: TGTGCCAGCAGCCACCCCCCGGGTAGCTCCTACAATGAGCAGTTCTTC

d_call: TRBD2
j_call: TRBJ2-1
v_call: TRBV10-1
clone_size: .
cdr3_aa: CASSAGDGLNEQFF
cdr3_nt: TGCGCCAGCTCCGCGGGGGATGGTTTGAATGAGCAGTTCTTC

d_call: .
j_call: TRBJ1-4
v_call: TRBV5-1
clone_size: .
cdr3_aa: CASSVISGYGDEKLFF
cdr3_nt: TGCGCCAGCAGCGTCATAAGCGGTTACGGGGATGAAAAACTGTTTTTT

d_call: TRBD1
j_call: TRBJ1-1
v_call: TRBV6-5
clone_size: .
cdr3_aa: CASTLTGQTNTEAFF
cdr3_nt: TGTGCCAGCACTCTCACGGGACAGACGAACACTGAAGCTTTCTTT

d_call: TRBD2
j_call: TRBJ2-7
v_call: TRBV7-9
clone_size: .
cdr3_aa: CASSHPLAGGHEQYF
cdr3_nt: TGTGCCAGCAGTCATCCACTAGCGGGGGGGCACGAGCAGTACTTC

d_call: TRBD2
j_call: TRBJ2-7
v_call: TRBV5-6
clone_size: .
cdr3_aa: CATNPFRGGASYEQYF
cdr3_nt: TGTGCCACCAACCCTTTCCGGGGGGGCGCGTCCTACGAGCAGTACTTC

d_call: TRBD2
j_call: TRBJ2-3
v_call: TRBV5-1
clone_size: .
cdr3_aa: CASSLGGSGGPGDTQYF
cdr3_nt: TGCGCCAGCAGCTTGGGGGGTAGCGGGGGGCCCGGAGATACGCAGTATTTT

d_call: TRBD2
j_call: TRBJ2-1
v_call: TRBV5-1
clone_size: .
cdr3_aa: CASSFSSGGSHNEQFF
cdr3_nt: TGCGCCAGCAGCTTTTCTAGCGGGGGGTCCCACAATGAGCAGTTCTTC

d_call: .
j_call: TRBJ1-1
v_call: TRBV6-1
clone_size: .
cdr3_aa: CASLTGFEAFF
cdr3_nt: TGTGCCAGCCTTACGGGGTTTGAAGCTTTCTTT

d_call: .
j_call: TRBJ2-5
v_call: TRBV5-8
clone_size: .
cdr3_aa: CASSLAAFRTQYF
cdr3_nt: TGTGCCAGCAGCTTGGCAGCATTTCGAACCCAGTACTTC

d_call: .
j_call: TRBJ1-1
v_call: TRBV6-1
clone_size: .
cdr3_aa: CASHGGGGHGTEAFF
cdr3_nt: TGTGCCAGCCATGGGGGCGGGGGGCACGGTACTGAAGCTTTCTTT

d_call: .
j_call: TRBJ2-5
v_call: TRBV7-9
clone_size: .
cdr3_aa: CASSLVSQETQYF
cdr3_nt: TGTGCCAGCAGCTTAGTTTCACAAGAGACCCAGTACTTC

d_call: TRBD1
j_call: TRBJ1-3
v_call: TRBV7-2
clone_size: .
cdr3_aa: CASSLNPGTGSGNTIYF
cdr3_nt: TGTGCCAGCAGCTTAAACCCGGGGACAGGATCTGGAAACACCATATATTTT

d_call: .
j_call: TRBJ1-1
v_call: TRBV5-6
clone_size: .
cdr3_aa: CASSFGQTLEAFF
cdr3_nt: TGTGCCAGCAGCTTCGGACAGACCCTTGAAGCTTTCTTT

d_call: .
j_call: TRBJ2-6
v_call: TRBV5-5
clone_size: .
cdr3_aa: CASSLEGPGANVLTF
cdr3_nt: TGTGCCAGCAGCTTGGAAGGTCCTGGGGCCAACGTCCTGACTTTC

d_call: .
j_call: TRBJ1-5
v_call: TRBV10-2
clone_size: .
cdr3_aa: CASSESSAHQPQHF
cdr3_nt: TGCGCCAGCAGTGAGTCTAGCGCCCATCAGCCCCAGCATTTT

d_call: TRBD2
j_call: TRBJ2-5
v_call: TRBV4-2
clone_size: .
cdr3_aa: CASSQGSGGGETQYF
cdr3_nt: TGTGCCAGCAGCCAAGGGAGCGGGGGAGGGGAGACCCAGTACTTC

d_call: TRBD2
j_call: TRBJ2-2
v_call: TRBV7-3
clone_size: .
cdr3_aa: CASSALAGATTGELFF
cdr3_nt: TGTGCCAGCAGCGCTTTAGCGGGGGCCACAACCGGGGAGCTGTTTTTT

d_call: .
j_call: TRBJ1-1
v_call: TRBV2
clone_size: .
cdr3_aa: CASRRAVGGRLTEAFF
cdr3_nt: TGTGCCAGCAGGAGGGCGGTGGGGGGGCGGCTCACTGAAGCTTTCTTT

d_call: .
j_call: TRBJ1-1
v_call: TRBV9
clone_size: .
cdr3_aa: CASSVGGPMNTEAFF
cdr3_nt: TGTGCCAGCAGCGTAGGTGGACCGATGAACACTGAAGCTTTCTTT

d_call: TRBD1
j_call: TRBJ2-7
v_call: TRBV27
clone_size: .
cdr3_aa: CASRWTGDFYEQYF
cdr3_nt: TGTGCCAGCCGTTGGACAGGGGATTTCTACGAGCAGTACTTC

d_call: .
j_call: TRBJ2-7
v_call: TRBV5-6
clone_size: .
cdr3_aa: CASSLRGGGPYEQYF
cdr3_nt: TGTGCCAGCAGCTTGAGGGGCGGGGGCCCCTACGAGCAGTACTTC

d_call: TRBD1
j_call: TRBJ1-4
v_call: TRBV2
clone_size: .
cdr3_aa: CASSPDRVGEKLFF
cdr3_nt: TGTGCCAGCAGTCCGGACAGGGTGGGCGAAAAACTGTTTTTT

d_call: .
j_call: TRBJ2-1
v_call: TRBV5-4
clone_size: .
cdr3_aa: CASSPQRGGSYNEQFF
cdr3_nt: TGTGCCAGCAGCCCCCAGAGGGGCGGCTCCTACAATGAGCAGTTCTTC